This TCR beta chain was sequenced for a study of blood T cell repertoires in COVID-19. Overall study context: The samples span acute and convalescent COVID-19 from the United States, Italy and Spain. PBMCs, B-cell-depleted T cells, or T cells provided the cDNA or gDNA that made up the material.

In the original processing: Using reference gene primer amplification, nucleated cell counts were estimated. The assay was immunoSEQ multiplex PCR, and TCRdb's table has in-frame clones only and misses some. The V and J calls and clone size come from that table; D and trimming were worked out from the DNA. The table shows roughly 250,000 clones, with roughly 80% occurring only once. Trimming shortened V by 7 bases and J by 0 bases, and 19 bases separated the two germline ends. Germline CDR1 reads SNHLY; CDR2 reads FYNNEI. The CDR3 extends over 18 amino acids. This receptor was identified in a woman aged 80 or over with acute or convalescent COVID-19. The V and J genes are TRBV2 and TRBJ1-6; weak D call: TRBD1 (6 bases). The sequenced sample was peripheral blood. This CDR3 reads CASTRRAGQSSYNSPLHF. CDR3 bases: TGTGCCAGCACCAGAAGGGCAGGACAGAGCTCCTATAATTCACCCCTCCACTTT.